What follows are 15 T cell receptor beta chains derived from one specimen sequenced in a study of T-cell memory formation after mild COVID-19. MiXCR was run by TCRdb on the 5' RACE reads, yielding one entry per CDR3 protein. The profile covers 400,000 or so distinct CDR3 sequences, with 20% appearing a single time and 8.4% taken by the ten largest. Sequenced: PBMCs or a T cell subset sorted from them (not recorded which). These receptors originate from an adult woman who had mild COVID-19 (a few samples of this study predate the infection). Cell type and time point are not known.

The rearrangement uses TRBV5-1 and TRBJ2-1; the match to TRBD1 covers 8 bases. Germline CDR1 SGHRS, CDR2 YFSETQ. This CDR3 has 15 residues. V gave up 5 bases and J gave up 5 bases; unmatched junction bases: 9. The CDR3 protein is CASRPGTGRDNEQFF. The CDR3 DNA reads as TGCGCCAGCAGGCCTGGGACAGGTAGGGACAATGAGCAGTTCTTC. Drawing the rest from reference TRBV5-1 and TRBJ2-1, the complete variable domain is KAGVTQTPRYLIKTRGQQVTLSCSPISGHRSVSWYQQTPGQGLQFLFEYFSETQRNKGNFPGRFSGRQFSNSRSEMNVSTLELGDSALYLCASRPGTGRDNEQFFGPGTRLTVL.

The chain joins TRBV7-2 to TRBJ1-1; D is uncertain. The germline V gene encodes CDR1 SGHTA and CDR2 FQGNSA. The CDR3 loop spans 13 amino acids. V shed 4 bases and J shed 5 bases, with 11 bases lying between them. CDR3 bases: TGTGCCAGCAGCTCCTACCGACAAACTGAAGCTTTCTTT. Its protein product is CASSSYRQTEAFF.

This clonotype was detected only a few times. V usage is TRBV13 and J usage is TRBJ2-7; 9 positions agree with TRBD1. The CDR3 runs to 15 residues. From germline, CDR1 is PRHDT and CDR2 FYEKMQ (reference sequence). The V gene end was trimmed by 3 bases and the J gene end by 1 base; junction bases not matched to a gene: 4. CDR3 in DNA: TGTGCCAGCAGCTTGTGGACAGGGGCATCCTACGAGCAGTACTTC. Protein: CASSLWTGASYEQYF.

This clonotype was seen only a few times. The rearrangement uses TRBV7-3 and TRBJ2-2; no clear D. Per the germline V gene, CDR1 is SGHTA and CDR2 is FQGTGA. Trimming took 2 bases from V and 1 from J, leaving 17 bases between them. This CDR3 is 18 amino acids long. Written as DNA, the CDR3 is TGTGCCAGCAGCTTATGGAGTGCCGGCAGACAGAACACCGGGGAGCTGTTTTTT. Protein product: CASSLWSAGRQNTGELFF.

V usage is TRBV5-5 and J usage is TRBJ1-2, with 9 bases that match TRBD1. After removal of 2 bases from V and 6 bases from J, the junction contained 11 bases not matched to a gene. The germline gives CDR1 SGHKS, CDR2 YYEKEE (reference sequence). This CDR3 is built from 16 residues. CDR3 amino acids: CASSFRDRDHAHGYTF. The CDR3 bases are TGTGCCAGCAGCTTCCGGGACAGGGACCATGCGCATGGCTACACCTTC.

V and J are TRBV6-6 and TRBJ1-1; D is ambiguous. Germline CDR1 MNHNY, CDR2 SVGAGI (reference sequence). This CDR3 has 15 residues. V lost 1 base and J 2 bases, leaving 11 bases between the germline ends. The CDR3 bases are TGTGCCAGCAGTTACTTTGCGGCAAGCAACACTGAAGCTTTCTTT. It is translated as CASSYFAASNTEAFF.

The rearrangement links TRBV5-4 to TRBJ1-2; D not certain. The CDR3 spans 11 residues. The germline CDR1 and CDR2 sequences are SGHNT and YYREEE (reference sequence). Trimming cost V 3 bases and J 6 bases, with 6 bases left between them. CDR3 in amino acids: CASSYEDGYTF. The DNA of the CDR3 is TGTGCCAGCAGCTACGAGGATGGCTACACCTTC.

Only a few counts were recorded for this clonotype. This chain connects TRBV7-2 to TRBJ2-2, with a weak D call TRBD2 (7 bases). This CDR3 is 16 amino acids long. V was trimmed by 2 bases and J by 3 bases, leaving 13 bases between them. Germline CDR1 is SGHTA and CDR2 is FQGNSA. The CDR3 sequence is CASSLRAGADTGELFF. The CDR3 DNA reads as TGTGCCAGCAGCTTAAGGGCGGGGGCGGACACCGGGGAGCTGTTTTTT.

This clonotype occurred a few times. The V call is TRBV5-6, the J call TRBJ1-2, with 7 bases matching TRBD1. Germline V CDR1 and CDR2: SGHDT, YYEEEE. J was trimmed by 0 bases and V by 2 bases; bases with no gene match: 13. The CDR3 length is 18 residues. The DNA of the CDR3 is TGTGCCAGCAGCTTCCCCTCAGGGGGGGACCTGACTAACTATGGCTACACCTTC. It encodes CASSFPSGGDLTNYGYTF.

The CDR3 DNA reads as TGTGCCAGCAGTCAGGAATACGAGCAGTACTTC. Translated, it gives CASSQEYEQYF. V is TRBV12-3 or TRBV12-4 and J is TRBJ2-7; no firm D call. Trimming left V 5 bases short and J 4 bases short, with 6 bases between. The CDR3 spans 11 residues.

The chain uses TRBV11-1 and TRBJ1-1, with 7 bases that match TRBD1. The germline gives CDR1 SGHAT, CDR2 FQDESV (reference sequence). The length of the CDR3 is 14 residues. Trimming removed 2 bases from V and 3 bases from J; junction bases left unmatched: 3. The CDR3 loop reads CASSLMGQYTEAFF. The CDR3 DNA follows: TGTGCCAGCAGCTTAATGGGACAGTACACTGAAGCTTTCTTT.

In its sample, this clonotype was seen a few times. The CDR3 bases are TGTGCCATCAGTGGGGGGACAGGGACCACAGATACGCAGTATTTT. It is translated as CAISGGTGTTDTQYF. V gene TRBV10-3 combines with J gene TRBJ2-3, with 9 positions matching TRBD1. This CDR3 is 15 amino acids long. Germline CDR1 reads ENHRY; CDR2 reads SYGVKD. After removal of 4 bases from V and 2 bases from J, the junction contained 4 bases not matched to a gene.

This clonotype came up a few times. The V and J genes are TRBV7-2 and TRBJ1-1, with D perhaps TRBD1 (5 bases). The V gene lost 5 bases and the J gene lost 3 bases, with 13 bases spanning the gap. Per the germline V gene, CDR1 is SGHTA and CDR2 is FQGNSA. The length of the CDR3 is 14 residues. The CDR3 here is CASSTSQGDTEAFF. For the CDR3, the DNA is TGTGCCAGCAGCACCTCGCAGGGTGACACTGAAGCTTTCTTT.

The CDR3 here is CASSFPTGMSSNTGELFF. For the CDR3, the DNA is TGTGCCAGCAGCTTCCCAACAGGGATGTCTTCGAACACCGGGGAGCTGTTTTTT. The V gene is TRBV7-9, the J gene TRBJ2-2, with TRBD1 as a possible D gene (6 bases). From germline, CDR1 is SEHNR and CDR2 FQNEAQ (reference sequence). V was cut by 3 bases and J by 0 bases, with 17 bases left in between. The CDR3 consists of 18 residues.

This clonotype has just a few counts. V is TRBV12-3 or TRBV12-4 and J is TRBJ1-1; weak D call: TRBD1 (5 bases). Trimming took 4 bases from V and 3 from J, leaving 18 bases between them. This CDR3 contains 16 residues. The CDR3: CASSSWKRGKDTEAFF. CDR3 coding DNA: TGTGCCAGCAGTTCATGGAAGAGGGGTAAGGACACTGAAGCTTTCTTT.